The rows below give T cell receptor beta chains drawn from one sample of a study of blood T cell repertoires in COVID-19. Profiled with immunoSEQ multiplex PCR; TCRdb holds only in-frame clones, not every one. The table has some 170,000 clones, 75% to 80% seen once. The material sequenced was peripheral blood. The origin of the receptors is a woman between 65 and 79 years old with acute or convalescent COVID-19. Both conserved end residues are part of each CDR3. D genes are given only for firm matches. A clone size is listed for some rows: how often the clone was seen (once, few, many), or a class if it is expanded.

clone size: .; J gene: TRBJ2-3; D gene: TRBD2; V gene: TRBV5-1; CDR3 protein: CASSLASGSTDTQYF; CDR3 DNA: TGCGCCAGCAGCTTGGCTAGCGGTAGCACAGATACGCAGTATTTT
clone size: .; J gene: TRBJ1-5; D gene: TRBD1; V gene: TRBV3-1/TRBV3-2; CDR3 protein: CASSQGTGAQPQHF; CDR3 DNA: TGTGCCAGCAGCCAAGGGACAGGGGCTCAGCCCCAGCATTTT
clone size: .; J gene: TRBJ2-1; D gene: .; V gene: TRBV9; CDR3 protein: CASSDPRNAGPLITSEQFF; CDR3 DNA: TGTGCCAGCAGCGATCCGAGAAACGCTGGACCCTTGATAACTAGTGAGCAGTTCTTC
clone size: .; J gene: TRBJ2-5; D gene: .; V gene: TRBV29-1; CDR3 protein: CSVMVNRVATQETQYF; CDR3 DNA: TGCAGCGTTATGGTAAATCGAGTAGCGACTCAAGAGACCCAGTACTTC
clone size: few; J gene: TRBJ2-4; D gene: TRBD1; V gene: TRBV19; CDR3 protein: CASSRDSAKNIQYF; CDR3 DNA: TGTGCCAGTAGTAGGGACAGCGCCAAAAACATTCAGTACTTC
clone size: .; J gene: TRBJ2-3; D gene: TRBD1; V gene: TRBV18; CDR3 protein: CASSPPTGGTDTQYF; CDR3 DNA: TGTGCCAGCTCACCACCGACAGGGGGCACAGATACGCAGTATTTT
clone size: .; J gene: TRBJ1-1; D gene: .; V gene: TRBV12-2; CDR3 protein: CASRFHLARNTEAFF; CDR3 DNA: TGTGCAAGTCGCTTCCACTTAGCCAGGAACACTGAAGCTTTCTTT
clone size: once; J gene: TRBJ2-7; D gene: .; V gene: TRBV24-1; CDR3 protein: CATSGQEPYEQYF; CDR3 DNA: TGTGCCACCAGCGGTCAAGAACCCTACGAGCAGTACTTC
clone size: .; J gene: TRBJ2-7; D gene: TRBD1; V gene: TRBV12-3/TRBV12-4; CDR3 protein: CASSWDRGRQYF; CDR3 DNA: TGTGCCAGCAGTTGGGACAGGGGGCGGCAGTACTTC
clone size: .; J gene: TRBJ2-1; D gene: TRBD1; V gene: TRBV19; CDR3 protein: CASHPGTGGKDEQFF; CDR3 DNA: TGTGCCAGCCACCCCGGGACAGGGGGGAAGGATGAGCAGTTCTTC
clone size: .; J gene: TRBJ2-2; D gene: .; V gene: TRBV7-9; CDR3 protein: CASSLSPGGRTGELFF; CDR3 DNA: TGTGCCAGCAGCTTATCTCCAGGGGGGAGGACCGGGGAGCTGTTTTTT
clone size: .; J gene: TRBJ2-1; D gene: TRBD1; V gene: TRBV9; CDR3 protein: CASSPTGFSYNEQFF; CDR3 DNA: TGTGCCAGCAGCCCGACAGGGTTTTCCTACAATGAGCAGTTCTTC
clone size: .; J gene: TRBJ1-2; D gene: .; V gene: TRBV19; CDR3 protein: CASSAGNIVSYGYTF; CDR3 DNA: TGTGCCAGTAGTGCCGGGAATATCGTCTCCTATGGCTACACCTTC
clone size: .; J gene: TRBJ1-2; D gene: TRBD1; V gene: TRBV19; CDR3 protein: CASNRDREVYGYTF; CDR3 DNA: TGTGCCAGTAACAGGGACAGGGAGGTCTATGGCTACACCTTC
clone size: .; J gene: TRBJ2-3; D gene: .; V gene: TRBV5-6; CDR3 protein: CASSLKKRGTDTQYF; CDR3 DNA: TGTGCCAGCAGCTTGAAGAAGCGGGGCACAGATACGCAGTATTTT
clone size: .; J gene: TRBJ2-3; D gene: .; V gene: TRBV7-2; CDR3 protein: CASSQGGLSGTQYF; CDR3 DNA: TGTGCCAGCAGCCAAGGGGGTCTTTCGGGTACGCAGTATTTT
clone size: once; J gene: TRBJ1-4; D gene: .; V gene: TRBV19; CDR3 protein: CATGTTTNEKLFF; CDR3 DNA: TGTGCCACCGGGACAACAACTAATGAAAAACTGTTTTTT
clone size: .; J gene: TRBJ2-7; D gene: TRBD2; V gene: TRBV2; CDR3 protein: CASNREGIWEQYF; CDR3 DNA: TGTGCCAGCAACCGGGAGGGCATATGGGAGCAGTACTTC
clone size: .; J gene: TRBJ1-6; D gene: .; V gene: TRBV7-8; CDR3 protein: CASSARTASDNSPLHF; CDR3 DNA: TGTGCCAGCAGCGCCCGGACAGCTAGTGATAATTCACCCCTCCACTTT
clone size: .; J gene: TRBJ1-1; D gene: .; V gene: TRBV28; CDR3 protein: CATTVLRPKVEAFF; CDR3 DNA: TGTGCGACCACAGTACTTCGCCCTAAAGTTGAAGCTTTCTTT
clone size: .; J gene: TRBJ2-1; D gene: TRBD2; V gene: TRBV7-9; CDR3 protein: CASILAGDNEQFF; CDR3 DNA: TGTGCCAGCATTCTAGCGGGAGACAATGAGCAGTTCTTC
clone size: .; J gene: TRBJ2-2; D gene: .; V gene: TRBV5-1; CDR3 protein: CASSLFRQGNTGELFF; CDR3 DNA: TGCGCCAGCAGCTTGTTCCGGCAGGGAAACACCGGGGAGCTGTTTTTT
clone size: .; J gene: TRBJ2-1; D gene: .; V gene: TRBV27; CDR3 protein: CASSLSGGRSFF; CDR3 DNA: TGTGCCAGCAGTCTTTCCGGAGGGAGGTCGTTCTTC
clone size: few; J gene: TRBJ2-1; D gene: TRBD2; V gene: TRBV7-9; CDR3 protein: CASSPRLASSYNEQFF; CDR3 DNA: TGTGCCAGCAGCCCGCGACTAGCGAGCTCCTACAATGAGCAGTTCTTC
clone size: .; J gene: TRBJ2-5; D gene: TRBD1; V gene: TRBV5-1; CDR3 protein: CASKTGGQETQYF; CDR3 DNA: TGCGCCAGCAAGACAGGGGGCCAAGAGACCCAGTACTTC
clone size: few; J gene: TRBJ2-3; D gene: TRBD2; V gene: TRBV10-2; CDR3 protein: CATGLAGEDTQYF; CDR3 DNA: TGCGCCACCGGACTAGCGGGAGAGGATACGCAGTATTTT
clone size: .; J gene: TRBJ1-1; D gene: TRBD1; V gene: TRBV30; CDR3 protein: CAWCGTANTEAFF; CDR3 DNA: TGTGCCTGGTGCGGGACAGCGAACACTGAAGCTTTCTTT
clone size: few; J gene: TRBJ2-7; D gene: .; V gene: TRBV6-5; CDR3 protein: CASSYSGSGKQYF; CDR3 DNA: TGTGCCAGCAGTTACTCTGGGTCGGGGAAGCAGTACTTC
clone size: .; J gene: TRBJ2-2; D gene: .; V gene: TRBV7-9; CDR3 protein: CASSLVMGAGGELFF; CDR3 DNA: TGTGCCAGCAGCTTAGTCATGGGGGCCGGCGGGGAGCTGTTTTTT
clone size: once; J gene: TRBJ2-7; D gene: TRBD2; V gene: TRBV12-3/TRBV12-4; CDR3 protein: CEAEGGALNEQYF; CDR3 DNA: TGTGAAGCCGAGGGAGGGGCGCTCAACGAGCAGTACTTC
clone size: .; J gene: TRBJ1-4; D gene: .; V gene: TRBV30; CDR3 protein: CASGFGPVANEKLFF; CDR3 DNA: TGTGCCTCGGGTTTTGGCCCGGTAGCTAATGAAAAACTGTTTTTT
clone size: .; J gene: TRBJ1-1; D gene: .; V gene: TRBV6-5; CDR3 protein: CASTETGRENTEAFF; CDR3 DNA: TGTGCCAGCACCGAAACGGGCAGGGAGAACACTGAAGCTTTCTTT
clone size: .; J gene: TRBJ2-1; D gene: .; V gene: TRBV4-2; CDR3 protein: CASSQDPRVSSYNEQFF; CDR3 DNA: TGTGCCAGCAGCCAAGATCCTCGGGTGAGCTCCTACAATGAGCAGTTCTTC
clone size: .; J gene: TRBJ2-1; D gene: .; V gene: TRBV28; CDR3 protein: CASSFPLSGLHNEQFF; CDR3 DNA: TGTGCCAGCAGTTTCCCCTTGTCAGGACTCCACAATGAGCAGTTCTTC
clone size: once; J gene: TRBJ1-1; D gene: .; V gene: TRBV10-2; CDR3 protein: CASRVTGNTEAFF; CDR3 DNA: TGCGCCAGCAGGGTGACAGGGAACACTGAAGCTTTCTTT
clone size: once; J gene: TRBJ1-4; D gene: .; V gene: TRBV5-1; CDR3 protein: CASSFLTMTEKLFF; CDR3 DNA: TGCGCCAGCAGCTTCCTCACTATGACTGAAAAACTGTTTTTT
clone size: .; J gene: TRBJ2-1; D gene: TRBD1; V gene: TRBV7-9; CDR3 protein: CASSPKPGQGVWSEQFF; CDR3 DNA: TGTGCCAGCAGCCCGAAACCGGGACAGGGGGTATGGAGTGAGCAGTTCTTC
clone size: .; J gene: TRBJ2-7; D gene: TRBD1; V gene: TRBV6-5; CDR3 protein: CASSYSAGGYEQYF; CDR3 DNA: TGTGCCAGCAGTTACTCGGCAGGGGGCTACGAGCAGTACTTC
clone size: once; J gene: TRBJ1-4; D gene: TRBD1; V gene: TRBV9; CDR3 protein: CASSTGTGAPGKEKLFF; CDR3 DNA: TGTGCCAGCAGCACCGGGACAGGGGCCCCGGGGAAAGAAAAACTGTTTTTT
clone size: .; J gene: TRBJ2-5; D gene: TRBD1; V gene: TRBV6-1; CDR3 protein: CASSESTGVQETQYF; CDR3 DNA: TGTGCCAGCAGTGAGTCGACAGGGGTACAAGAGACCCAGTACTTC
clone size: .; J gene: TRBJ2-1; D gene: TRBD2; V gene: TRBV7-2; CDR3 protein: CASSPQLAGRGVEQFF; CDR3 DNA: TGTGCCAGCAGCCCTCAACTAGCGGGAAGGGGTGTTGAGCAGTTCTTC
clone size: few; J gene: TRBJ1-4; D gene: TRBD1; V gene: TRBV5-1; CDR3 protein: CASSLLGQGGLGEKLFF; CDR3 DNA: TGCGCCAGCAGCTTGTTGGGACAGGGTGGATTGGGGGAAAAACTGTTTTTT
clone size: .; J gene: TRBJ1-3; D gene: TRBD1; V gene: TRBV5-8; CDR3 protein: CASSPTGQGFSGNTIYF; CDR3 DNA: TGTGCCAGCAGCCCTACGGGACAGGGCTTCTCTGGAAACACCATATATTTT
clone size: .; J gene: TRBJ1-4; D gene: .; V gene: TRBV19; CDR3 protein: CASSISEDSYEKLFF; CDR3 DNA: TGTGCCAGTAGTATAAGCGAGGACAGCTATGAAAAACTGTTTTTT
clone size: .; J gene: TRBJ2-1; D gene: .; V gene: TRBV19; CDR3 protein: CASRDLSSYNEQFF; CDR3 DNA: TGTGCCAGTAGGGACTTAAGCTCCTACAATGAGCAGTTCTTC
clone size: .; J gene: TRBJ1-1; D gene: TRBD1; V gene: TRBV5-1; CDR3 protein: CASSPGQEGTEAFF; CDR3 DNA: TGCGCCAGTTCCCCGGGACAGGAGGGCACTGAAGCTTTCTTT
clone size: .; J gene: TRBJ1-5; D gene: TRBD1; V gene: TRBV18; CDR3 protein: CASSPPGQGYQPQHF; CDR3 DNA: TGTGCCAGCTCACCCCCCGGACAGGGATATCAGCCCCAGCATTTT
clone size: once; J gene: TRBJ1-1; D gene: TRBD1; V gene: TRBV19; CDR3 protein: CASSTRTGGILRNTEAFF; CDR3 DNA: TGTGCCAGTAGTACTCGGACAGGGGGCATCTTAAGGAACACTGAAGCTTTCTTT
clone size: .; J gene: TRBJ2-1; D gene: TRBD2; V gene: TRBV5-4; CDR3 protein: CASSFPAGSNEQFF; CDR3 DNA: TGTGCCAGCAGCTTCCCAGCGGGAAGCAATGAGCAGTTCTTC
clone size: .; J gene: TRBJ1-3; D gene: .; V gene: TRBV2; CDR3 protein: CASLIELNTIYF; CDR3 DNA: TGTGCCAGCTTAATCGAGCTGAACACCATATATTTT
clone size: .; J gene: TRBJ2-1; D gene: TRBD2; V gene: TRBV3-1/TRBV3-2; CDR3 protein: CASSQDQTSGRNEQFF; CDR3 DNA: TGTGCCAGCAGCCAAGATCAGACTAGCGGGAGGAATGAGCAGTTCTTC
clone size: .; J gene: TRBJ2-1; D gene: TRBD1; V gene: TRBV24-1; CDR3 protein: CATSDSDRGRMFF; CDR3 DNA: TGTGCCACCAGTGACTCCGACAGGGGGAGGATGTTCTTC